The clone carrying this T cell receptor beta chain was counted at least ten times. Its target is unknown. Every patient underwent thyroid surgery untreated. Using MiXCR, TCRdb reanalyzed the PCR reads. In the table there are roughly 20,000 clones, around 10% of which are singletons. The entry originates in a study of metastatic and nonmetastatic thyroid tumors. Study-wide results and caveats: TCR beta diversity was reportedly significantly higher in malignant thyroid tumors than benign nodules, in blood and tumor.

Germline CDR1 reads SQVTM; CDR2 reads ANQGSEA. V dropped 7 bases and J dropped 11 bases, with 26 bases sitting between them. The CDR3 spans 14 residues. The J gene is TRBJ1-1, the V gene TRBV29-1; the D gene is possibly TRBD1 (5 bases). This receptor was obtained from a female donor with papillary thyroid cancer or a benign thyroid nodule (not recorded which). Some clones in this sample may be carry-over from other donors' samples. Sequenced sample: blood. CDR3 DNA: TGCAGCGCACTTATACCGGGACTTCAGCGGGGGGCTTTCTTT. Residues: CSALIPGLQRGAFF.